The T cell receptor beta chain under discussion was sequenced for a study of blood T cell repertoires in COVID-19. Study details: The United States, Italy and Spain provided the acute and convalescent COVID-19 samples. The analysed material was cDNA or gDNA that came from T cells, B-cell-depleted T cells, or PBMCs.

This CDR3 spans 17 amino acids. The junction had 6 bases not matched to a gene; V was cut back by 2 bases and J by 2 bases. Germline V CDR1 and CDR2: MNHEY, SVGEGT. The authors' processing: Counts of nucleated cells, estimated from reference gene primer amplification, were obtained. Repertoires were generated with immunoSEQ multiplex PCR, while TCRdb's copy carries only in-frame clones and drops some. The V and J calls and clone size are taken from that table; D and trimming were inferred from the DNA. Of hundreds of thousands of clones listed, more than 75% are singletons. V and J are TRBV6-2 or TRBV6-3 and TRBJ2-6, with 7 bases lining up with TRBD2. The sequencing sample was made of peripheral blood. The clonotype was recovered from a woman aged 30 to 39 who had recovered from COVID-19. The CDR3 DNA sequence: TGTGCCAGCAGTTACGATGGGGAGGGTACTGGGGCCAACGTCCTGACTTTC. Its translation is CASSYDGEGTGANVLTF.